A single sample gave rise to the 9 T cell receptor beta chains below, sequenced in a study of T cell responses to AZD1222 COVID-19 vaccine. Profiling relied on immunoSEQ multiplex PCR, and the TCRdb table lists in-frame clones only, not all of them. The sample consists of 100,000 to 130,000 clones, about 85% of them appearing once. The sequenced sample was peripheral blood, obtained 28 days after the second AZD1222 dose. Every receptor here comes from an adult who received the AZD1222 COVID-19 vaccine.

This sequence joins TRBV4-3 and TRBJ1-4; 9 bases align to TRBD1. CDR3 length equals 16 residues. Per the germline V gene, CDR1 is LGHNA and CDR2 is YSLEER. The V gene end was trimmed by 0 bases and the J gene end by 10 bases; junction bases not matched to a gene: 9. In DNA, the CDR3 is TGCGCCAGCAGCCAAGAGACAGGGGGGGCCATGGGAAAACTGTTTTTT. Translating it yields CASSQETGGAMGKLFF.

This chain links TRBV27 with TRBJ1-2; D may be TRBD1 (5 bases). The CDR3 is made up of 14 amino acids. Germline V CDR1 and CDR2: MNHEY, SMNVEV (reference sequence). Trimming took 3 bases from V and 0 from J, leaving 8 bases between them. CDR3 in amino acids: CASSLTVANYGYTF. The CDR3 nucleotides are TGTGCCAGCAGTTTGACAGTAGCTAACTATGGCTACACCTTC.

As concerns this clone: Within the sample, other DNA sequences also encode this same CDR3. The chain combines TRBV29-1 with TRBJ2-1; 7 bases agree with TRBD1. V dropped 7 bases and J dropped 3; count of bases not matched to a gene: 3. The CDR3 consists of 12 residues. Germline CDR1 SQVTM, CDR2 ANQGSEA. CDR3 amino acids: CSGRDSYNEQFF. As DNA, the CDR3 is TGCAGCGGCCGGGACAGCTACAATGAGCAGTTCTTC.

CDR3 in amino acids: CASNWTSSRLWEQYF. The CDR3 bases are TGCGCCAGCAATTGGACTAGCTCCCGTTTGTGGGAGCAGTACTTC. This chain links TRBV10-1 with TRBJ2-7, with 8 bases identical to TRBD2. This CDR3 is 15 amino acids long. V trimming: 7 bases; J trimming: 7 bases; junction bases outside the gene matches: 15. Germline lookup yields CDR1 WNHNN and CDR2 SYGVQD (reference sequence).

This clone was found a few times. V gene TRBV20-1 combines with J gene TRBJ1-2; no clear D. Trimming took 6 bases from V and 8 from J, leaving 13 bases between them. This CDR3 comprises 11 residues. The germline V gene encodes CDR1 DFQATT and CDR2 SNEGSKA (reference sequence). The CDR3 loop reads CSAGPRLGYTF. The CDR3 nucleotides read TGCAGTGCAGGCCCAAGGTTAGGCTACACCTTC.

This rearrangement joins TRBV6-5 to TRBJ1-6; D possibly corresponds to TRBD1 (5 bases). Germline V gene sequence: CDR1 MNHEY, CDR2 SVGAGI. The CDR3 has 14 residues. V was shortened by 2 bases and J by 7 bases, with 9 bases between the two germline ends. The CDR3 DNA is TGTGCCAGCAGTTACCGGGGGTGGAATTCACCCCTCCACTTT. Amino acid sequence: CASSYRGWNSPLHF.

Here the CDR3 DNA reads TGTGCCAGCAGTCGACAGAACACCGGGGAGCTGTTTTTT. Protein product: CASSRQNTGELFF. This chain links TRBV28 with TRBJ2-2; D unresolved. CDR1 and CDR2 from the germline V gene are MDHEN and SYDVKM. The V gene lost 5 bases and the J gene lost 1 base, with 5 bases spanning the gap. The CDR3 spans 13 residues. Variable domain in full (rest from reference TRBV28 and TRBJ2-2): DVKVTQSSRYLVKRTGEKVFLECVQDMDHENMFWYRQDPGLGLRLIYFSYDVKMKEKGDIPEGYSVSREKKERFSLILESASTNQTSMYLCASSRQNTGELFFGEGSRLTVL.

V is TRBV2 and J is TRBJ1-4, with TRBD1 matching 7 bases. Germline CDR1 SNHLY, CDR2 FYNNEI. After removal of 6 bases from V and 5 bases from J, the junction contained 6 bases not matched to a gene. There are 14 residues in the CDR3. The CDR3 loop is CASRTGTVNEKLFF. CDR3 DNA: TGTGCCAGCAGGACCGGGACAGTAAATGAAAAACTGTTTTTT. The full variable domain, rest sourced from reference TRBV2 and TRBJ1-4, is EPEVTQTPSHQVTQMGQEVILRCVPISNHLYFYWYRQILGQKVEFLVSFYNNEISEKSEIFDDQFSVERPDGSNFTLKIRSTKLEDSAMYFCASRTGTVNEKLFFGSGTQLSVL.

The chain joins TRBV4-3 to TRBJ1-2; 7 bases map to TRBD1. V dropped 0 bases and J dropped 2; count of bases not matched to a gene: 3. Per the germline V gene, CDR1 is LGHNA and CDR2 is YSLEER. This CDR3 spans 15 amino acids. The CDR3 loop is CASSQDPTGNYGYTF. CDR3 sequence (DNA): TGCGCCAGCAGCCAAGACCCGACAGGGAACTATGGCTACACCTTC.